Each of the 22 T cell receptor beta chains below was sequenced from the same sample in a study of early stage breast cancer tumors. Generated by immunoSEQ multiplex PCR, the TCRdb table keeps only in-frame clones and is missing some. The repertoire consists of some 70,000 clones, with around four fifths occurring once and the leading ten covering approximately 3.7%. Sample: blood. All receptors derive from a person aged 55 to 75 with breast cancer.

This clone occurred once. The genes are TRBV2 and TRBJ2-3; D not resolved. The V gene lost 6 bases and the J gene lost 3 bases, with 10 bases spanning the gap. The CDR3 is 13 amino acids. Germline V CDR1 and CDR2: SNHLY, FYNNEI. The CDR3 region is CASSAPATDTQYF. The CDR3 bases are TGTGCCAGCAGCGCCCCAGCAACAGATACGCAGTATTTT.

The chain is built from TRBV28 and TRBJ2-7, with TRBD1 as a possible D gene (6 bases). CDR3 size: 14 residues. With 6 bases removed from V and 2 bases from J, the gap between germline ends came to 14 bases. Germline V gene data show CDR1 as MDHEN and CDR2 as SYDVKM. CDR3 sequence: CASRDRDKTYEQYF. The CDR3 DNA reads as TGTGCCAGCAGGGACCGGGACAAGACCTACGAGCAGTACTTC.

V gene TRBV28 combines with J gene TRBJ1-6; TRBD1 matches at 7 bases. CDR3 length equals 14 residues. The germline CDR1 and CDR2 sequences are MDHEN and SYDVKM. With 6 bases clipped from V and 4 bases from J, the junction kept 3 bases outside the gene matches. In nucleotides, the CDR3 is TGTGCCAGCAGGTCGGGACAGTATAATTCACCCCTCCACTTT. This sequence encodes CASRSGQYNSPLHF.

This chain joins TRBV6-5 and TRBJ2-1, with a weak D call TRBD2 (5 bases). CDR3 length: 12 residues. Looked up from germline, CDR1 is MNHEY and CDR2 is SVGAGI. Trimming cost V 5 bases and J 10 bases, with 12 bases left between them. The CDR3 DNA reads TGTGCCAGCAGTCCGGGAACATTCGAGCAGTTCTTC. Residues: CASSPGTFEQFF.

The V gene is TRBV6-4, the J gene TRBJ2-3; 11 bases fit TRBD2. The CDR3 has 15 amino acids. V was clipped by 6 bases and J by 6 bases; unmatched bases: 8. Germline V gene lookup returns CDR1 MRHNA and CDR2 SNTAGT. The DNA of the CDR3 is TGTGCCAGCAGGCCTCTAGCGGGGGGCGGCGATACGCAGTATTTT. Translating gives CASRPLAGGGDTQYF.

The rearrangement links TRBV11-1 to TRBJ2-5; 7 bases line up with TRBD1. CDR3 length: 15 residues. Germline CDR1 SGHAT, CDR2 FQDESV (reference sequence). V gave up 1 base and J gave up 1 base; unmatched junction bases: 3. Written as DNA, the CDR3 is TGTGCCAGCAGCTTAGAGGGGGCCATCCAAGAGACCCAGTACTTC. This translates into CASSLEGAIQETQYF.

The chain is built from TRBV28 and TRBJ2-6, with 7 bases aligning to TRBD2. CDR1 and CDR2 from the germline V gene are MDHEN and SYDVKM. The V gene end was trimmed by 5 bases and the J gene end by 3 bases; junction bases not matched to a gene: 4. The CDR3 extends over 15 amino acids. This CDR3 reads CASSGGGHGANVLTF. DNA for the CDR3: TGTGCCAGCAGTGGGGGAGGGCATGGGGCCAACGTCCTGACTTTC.

The chain couples TRBV2 to TRBJ2-2, with TRBD1 as a possible D gene (6 bases). The germline V gene encodes CDR1 SNHLY and CDR2 FYNNEI. Deletions cut 6 bases from V and 5 bases from J, with 10 bases between. There are 13 residues in the CDR3. Here the CDR3 DNA reads TGTGCCAGCAGACTACAGGGAACCGGGGAGCTGTTTTTT. This codes for CASRLQGTGELFF.

This chain links TRBV29-1 with TRBJ2-6; D is unclear. Looked up from germline, CDR1 is SQVTM and CDR2 is ANQGSEA. Trimming removed 6 bases from V and 0 bases from J, with 6 bases in between. The CDR3 runs to 13 residues. The CDR3 is CSVTGSGANVLTF. The CDR3 DNA reads as TGCAGCGTGACGGGCTCTGGGGCCAACGTCCTGACTTTC.

The chain carries TRBV29-1 and TRBJ2-1; 7 bases are a match to TRBD2. Germline CDR1 is SQVTM and CDR2 is ANQGSEA. CDR3 length equals 14 residues. Trimming at V came to 4 bases and at J to 2 bases, leaving 5 bases not matched to a gene. This CDR3 is CSVASGTPYNEQFF. The CDR3 DNA follows: TGCAGCGTTGCGAGCGGGACCCCCTACAATGAGCAGTTCTTC.

This chain connects TRBV6-6 to TRBJ1-3; 7 nucleotides align to TRBD1. Germline V gives CDR1 MNHNY, CDR2 SVGAGI (reference sequence). The CDR3 spans 15 residues. J lost 8 bases, V lost 0 bases, and 7 bases had no gene match. The DNA of the CDR3 is TGTGCCAGCAGTTACTCGGCACAGGGGTCCGACACCATATATTTT. Its protein product is CASSYSAQGSDTIYF.

The chain uses TRBV2 and TRBJ2-5; 10 bases map to TRBD2. V was clipped by 2 bases and J by 9 bases; unmatched bases: 15. CDR1 and CDR2 (germline): SNHLY, FYNNEI. The CDR3 totals 17 residues. The CDR3 nucleotides read TGTGCCAGCAGTGAATTCTTCGGACTAGCGGCGGGGGGGGCCCAGTACTTC. This translates into CASSEFFGLAAGGAQYF.

J is TRBJ2-3 and V is TRBV7-9; D is unresolved. Between the trimmed V and J ends, which lost 1 base and 7 bases, there was a span of 6 bases. The CDR3 contains 12 residues. Germline V gene data show CDR1 as SEHNR and CDR2 as FQNEAQ (reference sequence). In DNA, the CDR3 is TGTGCCAGCAGCTTAGAGGGCAATACGCAGTATTTT. Its protein is CASSLEGNTQYF.

This clone was seen only a few times. The chain combines TRBV28 with TRBJ2-7; 7 bases align to TRBD1. CDR3 length: 15 amino acids. Germline V gene lookup returns CDR1 MDHEN and CDR2 SYDVKM. Trimming took 6 bases from V and 2 from J; bases not matched to a gene: 10. The CDR3 loop is CASRPRDSQAYEQYF. CDR3 coding DNA: TGTGCCAGCAGACCCCGGGACAGTCAAGCCTACGAGCAGTACTTC.

The chain links TRBV28 to TRBJ2-3; 8 bases match TRBD2. CDR3 length equals 14 residues. Trimming at V came to 6 bases and at J to 7 bases, leaving 9 bases not matched to a gene. Germline lookup yields CDR1 MDHEN and CDR2 SYDVKM. CDR3 sequence: CASRPPGGSNTQYF. CDR3 nucleotide sequence: TGTGCCAGCAGGCCGCCGGGGGGGTCGAATACGCAGTATTTT.

The V call is TRBV7-3, the J call TRBJ2-5; D remains ambiguous. Deletions cut 0 bases from V and 4 bases from J, with 6 bases between. The CDR3 spans 13 residues. Germline-derived CDR1 and CDR2 are SGHTA and FQGTGA. CDR3: CASSLTRAETQYF. The CDR3 DNA follows: TGTGCCAGCAGCTTAACAAGAGCAGAGACCCAGTACTTC.

The rearrangement links TRBV7-8 to TRBJ1-5, with TRBD1 as a possible D gene (6 bases). Germline V gene sequence: CDR1 SGHVS, CDR2 FQNEAQ. This CDR3 contains 14 residues. V lost 6 bases to trimming and J lost 3 bases, with 12 bases between them. CDR3 bases: TGTGCCAGCAGTCGGCAGGGGTTCAATCAGCCCCAGCATTTT. This encodes CASSRQGFNQPQHF.

This clone has only a few counts. The gene calls are TRBV4-1 and TRBJ1-2; TRBD1 is a possible D gene (5 bases). The germline V gene has CDR1 MGHRA and CDR2 YSYEKL. This CDR3 spans 14 amino acids. V lost 1 base and J 4 bases, leaving 10 bases between the germline ends. The CDR3 bases are TGCGCCAGCAGCCAAGGACAGAGCCTCTATGGCTACACCTTC. Its translation is CASSQGQSLYGYTF.

This rearrangement joins TRBV15 to TRBJ2-2, with D hard to call. Deletions cut 0 bases from V and 7 bases from J, with 9 bases between. CDR3 size: 14 residues. Germline CDR1 is LNHNV and CDR2 is YYDKDF (reference sequence). CDR3 amino acids: CATSREGYGGELFF. DNA for the CDR3: TGTGCCACCAGCAGAGAAGGGTATGGCGGGGAGCTGTTTTTT.

The chain carries TRBV2 and TRBJ1-1; 8 nucleotides match TRBD1. Losses at the gene ends were 7 bases for V and 7 bases for J; bases not matched to a gene: 8. The CDR3 loop spans 13 amino acids. Germline-derived CDR1 and CDR2 are SNHLY and FYNNEI. The CDR3 loop reads CASTVRGRGEAFF. The DNA of the CDR3 is TGTGCCAGCACCGTCAGGGGGCGCGGTGAAGCTTTCTTT.

CDR3 sequence reads: CASSVNYGDTQYF. The CDR3, as DNA: TGTGCCAGCAGCGTAAATTATGGGGATACGCAGTATTTT. The chain has TRBV9 and TRBJ2-3, with D hard to call. CDR1 is SGDLS and CDR2 is YYNGEE in the germline V gene. Trimming took 1 base from V and 6 from J, leaving 9 bases between them. The CDR3 is made up of 13 amino acids.

The rearrangement joins TRBV5-1 to TRBJ1-1; TRBD1 matches 10 bases. Unmatched junction bases numbered 9, after V lost 0 bases and J lost 7 bases. CDR1 is SGHRS, CDR2 YFSETQ, per germline. CDR3 length: 16 residues. The CDR3 DNA reads as TGCGCCAGCAGCTTGGCCGGGACAGGGGCCAACTTTGAAGCTTTCTTT. Its protein is CASSLAGTGANFEAFF.